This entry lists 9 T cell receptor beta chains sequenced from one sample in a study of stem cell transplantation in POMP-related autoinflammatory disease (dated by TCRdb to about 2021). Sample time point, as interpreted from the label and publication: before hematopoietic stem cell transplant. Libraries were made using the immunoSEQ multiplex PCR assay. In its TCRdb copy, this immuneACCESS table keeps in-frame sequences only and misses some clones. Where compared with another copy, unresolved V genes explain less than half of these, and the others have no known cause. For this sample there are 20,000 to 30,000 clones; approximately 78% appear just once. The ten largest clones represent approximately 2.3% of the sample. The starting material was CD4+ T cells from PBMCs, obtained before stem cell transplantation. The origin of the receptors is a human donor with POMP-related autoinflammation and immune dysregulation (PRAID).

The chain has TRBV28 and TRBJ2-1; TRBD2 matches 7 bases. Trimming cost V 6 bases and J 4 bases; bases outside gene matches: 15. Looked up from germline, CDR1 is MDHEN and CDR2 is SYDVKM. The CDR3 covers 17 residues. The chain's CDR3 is CASSSYRGGRIYNEQFF. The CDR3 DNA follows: TGTGCCAGCAGCAGCTATCGGGGAGGGAGGATATACAATGAGCAGTTCTTC.

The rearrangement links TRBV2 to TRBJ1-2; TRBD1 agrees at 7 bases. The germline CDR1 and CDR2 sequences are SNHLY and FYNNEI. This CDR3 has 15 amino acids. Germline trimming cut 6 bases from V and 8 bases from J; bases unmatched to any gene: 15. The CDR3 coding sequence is TGTGCCAGCAGCTTGTCATTTCGACAGGGCGTAGGCTACACCTTC. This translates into CASSLSFRQGVGYTF.

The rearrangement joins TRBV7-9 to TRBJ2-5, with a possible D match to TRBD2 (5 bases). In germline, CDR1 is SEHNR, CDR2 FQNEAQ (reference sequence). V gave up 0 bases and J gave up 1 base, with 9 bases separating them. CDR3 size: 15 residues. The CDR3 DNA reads TGTGCCAGCAGCTTAGCGGCCGGGATCCAAGAGACCCAGTACTTC. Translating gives CASSLAAGIQETQYF.

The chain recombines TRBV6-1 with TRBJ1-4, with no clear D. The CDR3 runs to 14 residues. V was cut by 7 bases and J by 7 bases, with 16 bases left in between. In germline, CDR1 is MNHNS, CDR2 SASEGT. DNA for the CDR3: TGTGCCAGCAAATCGGGAGGGATGGGTGAAAAACTGTTTTTT. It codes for CASKSGGMGEKLFF.

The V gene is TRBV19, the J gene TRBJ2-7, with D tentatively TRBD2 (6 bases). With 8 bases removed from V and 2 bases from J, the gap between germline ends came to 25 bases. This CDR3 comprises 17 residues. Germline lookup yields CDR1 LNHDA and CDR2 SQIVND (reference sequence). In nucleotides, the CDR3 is TGTGCCAGTCAATACCGGGGGTGGGCAGTAGAGGCCTACGAGCAGTACTTC. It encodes CASQYRGWAVEAYEQYF. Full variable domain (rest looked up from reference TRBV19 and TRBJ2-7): DGGITQSPKYLFRKEGQNVTLSCEQNLNHDAMYWYRQDPGQGLRLIYYSQIVNDFQKGDIAEGYSVSREKKESFPLTVTSAQKNPTAFYLCASQYRGWAVEAYEQYFGPGTRLTVT.

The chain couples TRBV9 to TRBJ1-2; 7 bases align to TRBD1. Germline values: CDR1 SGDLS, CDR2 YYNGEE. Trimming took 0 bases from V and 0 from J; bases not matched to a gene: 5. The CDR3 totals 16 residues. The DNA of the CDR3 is TGTGCCAGCAGCGTAGCGTACAGGGGTGCTAACTATGGCTACACCTTC. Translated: CASSVAYRGANYGYTF.

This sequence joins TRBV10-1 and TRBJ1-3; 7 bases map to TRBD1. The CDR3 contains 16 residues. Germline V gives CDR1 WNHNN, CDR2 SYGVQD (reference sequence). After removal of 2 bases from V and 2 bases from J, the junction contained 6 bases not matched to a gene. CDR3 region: CASSEAGQSTGNTIYF. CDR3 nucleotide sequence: TGCGCCAGCAGTGAGGCGGGACAGTCTACTGGAAACACCATATATTTT.

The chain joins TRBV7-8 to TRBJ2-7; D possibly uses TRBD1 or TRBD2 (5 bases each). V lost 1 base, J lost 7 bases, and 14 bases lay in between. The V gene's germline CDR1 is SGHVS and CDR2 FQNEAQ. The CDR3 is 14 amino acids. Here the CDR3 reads CASSLGGAPGEQYF. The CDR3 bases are TGTGCCAGCAGCTTAGGGGGCGCCCCGGGGGAGCAGTACTTC.

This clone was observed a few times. CDR3 amino acids: CASSPRVGQVVDNEQFF. The CDR3 DNA reads as TGCGCCAGCAGCCCCAGGGTAGGACAGGTAGTGGACAATGAGCAGTTCTTC. This rearrangement joins TRBV5-1 to TRBJ2-1; 7 positions agree with TRBD1. The germline V gene encodes CDR1 SGHRS and CDR2 YFSETQ. Trimming removed 4 bases from V and 5 bases from J; junction bases left unmatched: 15. The CDR3 loop spans 17 amino acids.